This entry lists 5 T cell receptor beta chains sequenced from one sample in a study of T cell changes during pregnancy in multiple sclerosis. Sequencing used immunoSEQ multiplex PCR; TCRdb keeps in-frame clones, though not all of them. The sample holds tens of thousands of clones, about 85% seen once. The input for sequencing was CD4+ T cells from peripheral blood mononuclear cells, taken before pregnancy. The receptors originated from a female donor with multiple sclerosis, enrolled in a pregnancy study.

The chain uses TRBV5-8 and TRBJ2-3, with 7 bases fitting TRBD2. The CDR3 runs 13 residues. The ends lost 4 bases at V and 12 bases at J; junction bases unmatched: 11. The germline gives CDR1 SGHTS, CDR2 YDEGEE. Written as DNA, the CDR3 is TGTGCCAGCAGCCGAGGATGGGGGGGAGACCAGTATTTT. Translating gives CASSRGWGGDQYF. The variable domain in full, completed from reference TRBV5-8 and TRBJ2-3, reads EAGVTQSPTHLIKTRGQQATLRCSPISGHTSVYWYQQALGLGLQFLLWYDEGEERNRGNFPPRFSGRQFPNYSSELNVNALELEDSALYLCASSRGWGGDQYFGPGTRLTVL.

The genes are TRBV4-2 and TRBJ1-5; 7 bases match TRBD1. The CDR3 length is 16 residues. Germline V gene data show CDR1 as LGHNA and CDR2 as YNFKEQ. After removal of 0 bases from V and 4 bases from J, the junction contained 6 bases not matched to a gene. In DNA form, the CDR3 reads TGTGCCAGCAGCCAAGAGGGAGGCAGGGGGAATCAGCCCCAGCATTTT. Translating it yields CASSQEGGRGNQPQHF.

This chain links TRBV6-1 with TRBJ2-1; possible D gene TRBD2, 7 bases. Per the germline V gene, CDR1 is MNHNS and CDR2 is SASEGT. The CDR3 has 16 amino acids. V was shortened by 0 bases and J by 8 bases, with 17 bases between the two germline ends. The CDR3: CASSEAGGARSHEQFF. CDR3 in DNA: TGTGCCAGCAGTGAAGCGGGGGGGGCGAGGAGCCATGAGCAGTTCTTC.

This chain joins TRBV6-1 and TRBJ1-5; 8 nucleotides align to TRBD1. The CDR3 consists of 13 residues. Germline CDR1 MNHNS, CDR2 SASEGT. The ends lost 3 bases at V and 6 bases at J; junction bases unmatched: 1. For the CDR3, the DNA is TGTGCCAGCAGTGACGACAGGGGTCAGCCCCAGCATTTT. Its protein product is CASSDDRGQPQHF.

This clone occurred many times. The chain combines TRBV30 with TRBJ2-1; D is unclear. Germline CDR1 is GTSNPN and CDR2 is SVGIG (reference sequence). Trimming left V 2 bases short and J 9 bases short, with 5 bases between. This CDR3 spans 10 amino acids. The CDR3 DNA reads TGTGCCTGGAGTAAAGCTGAGCAGTTCTTC. Encoded protein: CAWSKAEQFF.